These 24 T cell receptor beta chains originate from one sample sequenced in a study of CD8 T cells in ankylosing spondylitis. The study, taken as a whole, reports: A motif of eight or nine highly homologous TCR beta variants was seen as apparently characteristic of ankylosing spondylitis blood.

Each CDR3 protein gets one entry after TCRdb re-called the 5' RACE reads with MiXCR. The sample carries over 700,000 distinct CDR3 sequences, roughly 19% recorded once. Their antigens remain unidentified. The sequencing sample was made of blood, either unsorted or a sorted T cell fraction (not recorded which). Receptors were obtained from a male donor with ankylosing spondylitis.

This sequence joins TRBV4-1 and TRBJ2-5; 7 bases agree with TRBD2. Germline trimming cut 0 bases from V and 4 bases from J; bases unmatched to any gene: 2. The CDR3 contains 14 residues. Germline values: CDR1 MGHRA, CDR2 YSYEKL. The CDR3 coding sequence is TGCGCCAGCAGCCAAGAGGGGAGGGGAGAGACCCAGTACTTC. Its protein is CASSQEGRGETQYF.

The chain has TRBV24-1 and TRBJ2-2; 7 bases are a match to TRBD1. The CDR3 is made up of 13 amino acids. Germline CDR1 reads KGHDR; CDR2 reads SFDVKD. The ends lost 5 bases at V and 6 bases at J; junction bases unmatched: 2. CDR3 protein: CATSARGPGELFF. The CDR3 DNA is TGTGCCACCAGTGCGAGGGGGCCCGGGGAGCTGTTTTTT.

This rearrangement joins TRBV7-3 to TRBJ2-1; 10 nucleotides match TRBD2. The CDR3 contains 15 residues. J gave up 7 bases and V 5 bases, and 8 bases lay outside the gene matches. CDR1 is SGHTA and CDR2 is FQGTGA in the germline V gene. Written as DNA, the CDR3 is TGTGCCAGCAGCCGTCTAGCGGGAGATTGGAATGAGCAGTTCTTC. Its protein product is CASSRLAGDWNEQFF.

The chain is built from TRBV2 and TRBJ1-1, with a possible D match to TRBD1 (5 bases). V was trimmed by 2 bases and J by 1 base, leaving 11 bases between them. This CDR3 has 15 amino acids. From germline, CDR1 is SNHLY and CDR2 FYNNEI. The CDR3 coding sequence is TGTGCCAGCAGTGAAACCCCAGGGCGGAACACTGAAGCTTTCTTT. It codes for CASSETPGRNTEAFF. Complete variable domain (other parts from reference TRBV2 and TRBJ1-1): EPEVTQTPSHQVTQMGQEVILRCVPISNHLYFYWYRQILGQKVEFLVSFYNNEISEKSEIFDDQFSVERPDGSNFTLKIRSTKLEDSAMYFCASSETPGRNTEAFFGQGTRLTVV.

This clonotype occurred a few times. The CDR3 is CASGQGEFYEQYF. In DNA, the CDR3 is TGTGCCAGCGGACAGGGCGAATTCTACGAGCAGTACTTC. This chain joins TRBV27 and TRBJ2-7; 8 positions match TRBD1. V was clipped by 8 bases and J by 3 bases; unmatched bases: 6. CDR1 and CDR2 (germline): MNHEY, SMNVEV (reference sequence). The CDR3 has 13 residues.

This clonotype was found a few times. The chain joins TRBV6-6 to TRBJ1-5; D not resolved. The CDR3 has 13 residues. V lost 0 bases and J lost 9, with 9 bases in between. Germline V gene sequence: CDR1 MNHNY, CDR2 SVGAGI (reference sequence). CDR3 amino acids: CASSYSVAGPQHF. CDR3 coding DNA: TGTGCCAGCAGTTACTCTGTGGCCGGGCCCCAGCATTTT.

There are a few counts of this clonotype. The chain is built from TRBV2 and TRBJ1-6; the D gene is possibly TRBD1 (5 bases). This CDR3 spans 13 amino acids. In germline, CDR1 is SNHLY, CDR2 FYNNEI. Trimming shortened V by 8 bases and J by 7 bases, and 12 bases separated the two germline ends. The CDR3, as DNA: TGTGCCAGCCGGGGGGAGCAAAATTCACCCCTCCACTTT. Translation: CASRGEQNSPLHF. The full variable domain, its missing parts supplied by reference TRBV2 and TRBJ1-6, is EPEVTQTPSHQVTQMGQEVILRCVPISNHLYFYWYRQILGQKVEFLVSFYNNEISEKSEIFDDQFSVERPDGSNFTLKIRSTKLEDSAMYFCASRGEQNSPLHFGNGTRLTVT.

The rearrangement links TRBV12-3 or TRBV12-4 to TRBJ2-1; 9 bases fit TRBD1. V lost 2 bases, J lost 3 bases, and 11 bases stayed unmatched. CDR3 length equals 18 residues. CDR3 bases: TGTGCCAGCAGTTTATACAGGGGGCTAAGAGAATTCTACAATGAGCAGTTCTTC. Residues: CASSLYRGLREFYNEQFF.

The V gene is TRBV27, the J gene TRBJ2-3; 9 bases fit TRBD2. Looked up from germline, CDR1 is MNHEY and CDR2 is SMNVEV (reference sequence). The CDR3 loop spans 13 amino acids. CDR3 bases: TGTGCGAGCGAAGCGGGAGGTACCGATACGCAGTATTTT. Protein: CASEAGGTDTQYF.

This chain connects TRBV20-1 to TRBJ1-2; 9 nucleotides agree with TRBD1. V shed 0 bases and J 8 bases; nucleotides not matched to a gene: 4. The CDR3 contains 13 residues. The germline gives CDR1 DFQATT, CDR2 SNEGSKA (reference sequence). The CDR3 sequence: CSARDRTGGGYTF. DNA for the CDR3: TGCAGTGCTAGAGATAGAACAGGGGGCGGCTACACCTTC.

The J gene is TRBJ2-7, the V gene TRBV20-1; D is uncertain. The CDR3 is 15 amino acids. Trimming took 0 bases from V and 5 from J, leaving 17 bases between them. Germline V gives CDR1 DFQATT, CDR2 SNEGSKA (reference sequence). CDR3 DNA sequence: TGCAGTGCTAGAGATTTGAGCGATATCCTGGACGAGCAGTACTTC. This codes for CSARDLSDILDEQYF.

This clonotype was detected only a few times. The chain has TRBV12-3 or TRBV12-4 and TRBJ2-1, with TRBD1 matching over 9 bases. CDR3 length: 14 amino acids. V shed 5 bases, J shed 9 bases, and the junction held 8 bases outside the gene matches. The DNA for the CDR3 is TGTGCCAGCAGTGGTAGGACAGGGGAGGGTGAGCAGTTCTTC. Encoded protein: CASSGRTGEGEQFF.

A remark on this clonotype: Compared with germline, one end of the junction differs, possibly owing to a read error. V gene TRBV20-1 combines with J gene TRBJ2-5, with TRBD1 matching 8 bases. The CDR3 is made up of 16 amino acids. Germline values: CDR1 DFQATT, CDR2 SNEGSKA (reference sequence). The CDR3 sequence is CCARDLRQGRQETQYF. The DNA of the CDR3 is TGCTGTGCTAGAGACCTCCGACAGGGGAGGCAAGAGACCCAGTACTTC.

The chain links TRBV12-3 or TRBV12-4 to TRBJ1-2, with no clear D. The CDR3 totals 12 residues. V was clipped by 7 bases and J by 4 bases, with 10 bases between them. CDR3 loop: CASTQGTYGYTF. For the CDR3, the DNA is TGTGCCAGCACCCAAGGCACCTATGGCTACACCTTC.

This clonotype was observed once. The rearrangement joins TRBV28 to TRBJ2-7, with 12 nucleotides matching TRBD2. CDR1 and CDR2 (germline): MDHEN, SYDVKM. The CDR3 spans 16 residues. V was clipped by 10 bases and J by 3 bases; unmatched bases: 13. The CDR3 region has the DNA TGTGCCACCGATCTTAAGACTAGCGGGAGTATCTACGAGCAGTACTTC. Translated: CATDLKTSGSIYEQYF.

The chain uses TRBV6-5 and TRBJ1-5; D remains ambiguous. This CDR3 region has 13 residues. Trimming took off 0 bases at V and 5 bases at J, with 5 bases between the two ends. Germline values: CDR1 MNHEY, CDR2 SVGAGI. CDR3 amino acids: CASSYSYYQPQHF. The CDR3 DNA reads TGTGCCAGCAGTTACTCTTATTATCAGCCCCAGCATTTT.

There are a few counts of this clonotype. The CDR3 nucleotides are TGCGCCAGCAGCCAACAGGGGGCCAGTGAAGCTTTCTTT. Encoded protein: CASSQQGASEAFF. The chain is built from TRBV4-1 and TRBJ1-1; TRBD1 matches 8 bases. Germline CDR1 MGHRA, CDR2 YSYEKL. The CDR3 is 13 amino acids. With 2 bases clipped from V and 7 bases from J, the junction kept 3 bases outside the gene matches.

The V gene is TRBV20-1, the J gene TRBJ2-4; weak D call: TRBD1 (6 bases). CDR3 length: 17 amino acids. Germline values: CDR1 DFQATT, CDR2 SNEGSKA (reference sequence). Between the trimmed V and J ends, which lost 3 bases and 0 bases, there was a span of 18 bases. The CDR3 reads CSASFEGVDGAKNIQYF. CDR3 sequence (DNA): TGCAGTGCTAGCTTCGAGGGGGTCGATGGAGCCAAAAACATTCAGTACTTC.

This clonotype was detected a few times. The chain carries TRBV28 and TRBJ2-7; D uncertain. The CDR3 sequence is 12 residues long. Trimming stripped 7 bases from V and 2 bases from J, with 9 bases between. CDR1 and CDR2 from the germline V gene are MDHEN and SYDVKM. This CDR3 reads CASTPGAYEQYF. The CDR3 nucleotides read TGTGCCAGCACCCCTGGGGCCTACGAGCAGTACTTC.

CDR3 nucleotides: TGCAGTGCTAAGTCTCGACAGGGAGGAAAACTGTTTTTT. This encodes CSAKSRQGGKLFF. The V call is TRBV20-1, the J call TRBJ1-4, with 7 nucleotides matching TRBD1. The length of the CDR3 is 13 residues. The germline CDR1 and CDR2 sequences are DFQATT and SNEGSKA (reference sequence). Losses at the gene ends were 4 bases for V and 10 bases for J; bases not matched to a gene: 9.

In this sample, this clonotype turned up a few times. V and J are TRBV7-9 and TRBJ2-1; unclear D gene. Per the germline V gene, CDR1 is SEHNR and CDR2 is FQNEAQ (reference sequence). With 6 bases removed from V and 7 bases from J, the gap between germline ends came to 16 bases. The CDR3 spans 14 residues. CDR3 DNA sequence: TGTGCCAGCAGTATACTTAACAAGAGGAATGAGCAGTTCTTC. It is translated as CASSILNKRNEQFF.

The chain combines TRBV20-1 with TRBJ1-4, with TRBD1 identical over 10 bases. The V gene's germline CDR1 is DFQATT and CDR2 SNEGSKA (reference sequence). The length of the CDR3 is 14 residues. J gave up 8 bases and V 3 bases, and 6 bases lay outside the gene matches. The CDR3 DNA reads TGCAGTGCTAGTGTAGGACAGGGGGTCGAAAAACTGTTTTTT. This gives the protein CSASVGQGVEKLFF.

The chain couples TRBV4-1 to TRBJ1-5; weak D call: TRBD1 (6 bases). The CDR3 is 16 residues long. Trimming removed 4 bases at V and 0 bases at J, with 13 bases between. Germline V lookup: CDR1 MGHRA, CDR2 YSYEKL. The CDR3 coding sequence is TGCGCCAGCAGCCCAAAGGACAGTTATAGCAATCAGCCCCAGCATTTT. This gives the protein CASSPKDSYSNQPQHF.

This sequence joins TRBV3-1 and TRBJ1-2; 9 nucleotides agree with TRBD1. The CDR3 runs 15 residues. Per the germline V gene, CDR1 is LGHDT and CDR2 is YNNKEL (reference sequence). The V gene end was trimmed by 4 bases and the J gene end by 3 bases; junction bases not matched to a gene: 6. CDR3 residues: CASSRQRTGDYGYTF. DNA of the CDR3: TGTGCCAGCAGCCGCCAACGGACAGGGGACTATGGCTACACCTTC. Full variable domain (outside the CDR3, taken from reference TRBV3-1 and TRBJ1-2): DTAVSQTPKYLVTQMGNDKSIKCEQNLGHDTMYWYKQDSKKFLKIMFSYNNKELIINETVPNRFSPKSPDKAHLNLHINSLELGDSAVYFCASSRQRTGDYGYTFGSGTRLTVV.